Below, 17 T cell receptor beta chains from the same sample are listed, as sequenced in a study of shared T cell receptors in the human thymus. Measured with immunoSEQ multiplex PCR; TCRdb has only the in-frame clones, and not every one. This sample has hundreds of thousands of clones; approximately 87% occur once, and the top ten carry 0.0094%. The sample also formed part of further work on human thymus T cells.

Source material: thymocytes. These receptors originate from a boy younger than two with a congenital heart defect.

The chain employs TRBV6-5 and TRBJ1-2, with TRBD1 identical over 8 bases. This CDR3 has 15 amino acids. Germline loops: CDR1 MNHEY, CDR2 SVGAGI. With 6 bases clipped from V and 8 bases from J, the junction kept 14 bases outside the gene matches. DNA for the CDR3: TGTGCCAGCAGATTACTCACGGACAGGGCAGGGGGCTACACCTTC. It yields the protein CASRLLTDRAGGYTF.

Here the CDR3 reads CASSQIGDRVREQYF. In DNA form, the CDR3 reads TGTGCCAGCAGCCAAATCGGGGACAGGGTGCGGGAGCAGTACTTC. The chain is built from TRBV7-9 and TRBJ2-7; TRBD1 agrees at 9 bases. The CDR3 spans 15 residues. V shed 5 bases, J shed 7 bases, and the junction held 12 bases outside the gene matches. Germline CDR1 SEHNR, CDR2 FQNEAQ (reference sequence).

The gene calls are TRBV5-1 and TRBJ1-1; 12 positions match TRBD1. This CDR3 spans 19 amino acids. The germline CDR1 and CDR2 sequences are SGHRS and YFSETQ. Germline trimming cut 6 bases from V and 2 bases from J; bases unmatched to any gene: 17. CDR3 DNA sequence: TGCGCCAGCAACAGGGGGGGACAGGGGGCGGGTGGAAAAAACACTGAAGCTTTCTTT. It yields the protein CASNRGGQGAGGKNTEAFF.

The chain joins TRBV28 to TRBJ2-7; no definite D call. This CDR3 comprises 13 residues. The V and J ends lost 4 bases and 6 bases respectively, with 13 bases between them. CDR1 MDHEN and CDR2 SYDVKM come from the germline V gene. The DNA for the CDR3 is TGTGCCAGCAGTTCACCTCTCGGTAGCGAGCAGTACTTC. This codes for CASSSPLGSEQYF.

This clone appeared a single time. The chain employs TRBV5-1 and TRBJ1-1, with TRBD1 identical over 7 bases. In germline, CDR1 is SGHRS, CDR2 YFSETQ. The V and J ends lost 4 bases and 5 bases, in that order; junction bases with no gene match: 5. The CDR3 is 13 residues long. The CDR3 bases are TGCGCCAGCAGCCGTGACAGGGAAACTGAAGCTTTCTTT. This gives the protein CASSRDRETEAFF.

J is TRBJ2-4 and V is TRBV7-6; 8 bases agree with TRBD2. Losses at the gene ends were 3 bases for V and 2 bases for J; bases not matched to a gene: 6. The CDR3 loop spans 16 amino acids. Germline V gene lookup returns CDR1 SGHVS and CDR2 FNYEAQ. The CDR3 nucleotides read TGTGCCAGCAGCTTTGGACGGGAGGGGACCAAAAACATTCAGTACTTC. This sequence encodes CASSFGREGTKNIQYF. The full variable domain, its missing parts supplied by reference TRBV7-6 and TRBJ2-4, is GAGVSQSPRYKVTKRGQDVALRCDPISGHVSLYWYRQALGQGPEFLTYFNYEAQQDKSGLPNDRFSAERPEGSISTLTIQRTEQRDSAMYRCASSFGREGTKNIQYFGAGTRLSVL.

This rearrangement joins TRBV2 to TRBJ2-7; TRBD2 matches 12 bases. Germline assignment: CDR1 SNHLY and CDR2 FYNNEI. Germline trimming cut 4 bases from V and 2 bases from J; bases unmatched to any gene: 0. The length of the CDR3 is 14 residues. The CDR3 DNA follows: TGTGCCAGCAGTGGGACTAGCGGGGCCTACGAGCAGTACTTC. This gives the protein CASSGTSGAYEQYF.

The CDR3 nucleotides read TGCAGCGTCGAGGGGACTAGCGGGGGGTCCGAGACCCAGTACTTC. Translating gives CSVEGTSGGSETQYF. This rearrangement joins TRBV29-1 to TRBJ2-5; TRBD2 matches at 15 bases. The CDR3 is 15 residues long. Germline values: CDR1 SQVTM, CDR2 ANQGSEA. V shed 6 bases and J 5 bases; nucleotides not matched to a gene: 7.

In this sample, this clone turned up a few times. The CDR3 spells CASSKGRGSDTQYF. Here the CDR3 DNA reads TGTGCCAGCAGTAAGGGCAGGGGTTCAGATACGCAGTATTTT. This rearrangement joins TRBV27 to TRBJ2-3, with D possibly TRBD1 on 6 matching bases. Trimming removed 5 bases from V and 4 bases from J, with 13 bases in between. In germline, CDR1 is MNHEY, CDR2 SMNVEV (reference sequence). The CDR3 extends over 14 amino acids.

A single count supports this clone. This sequence joins TRBV5-8 and TRBJ2-1; 7 bases are shared with TRBD2. From germline, CDR1 is SGHTS and CDR2 YDEGEE. This CDR3 contains 15 residues. The trim removed 3 bases at V and 7 bases at J, leaving 10 bases unmatched. The DNA for the CDR3 is TGTGCCAGCAGCTCCAGACTAGCAGTCGTAAATGAGCAGTTCTTC. Residues: CASSSRLAVVNEQFF.

This clone is a singleton in its sample. The V and J genes are TRBV6-1 and TRBJ1-4; 7 bases line up with TRBD1. Trimming cost V 7 bases and J 2 bases; bases outside gene matches: 4. CDR1 and CDR2 (germline): MNHNS, SASEGT. There are 14 residues in the CDR3. CDR3 region: CASNHRGTNEKLFF. CDR3 nucleotides: TGTGCCAGCAACCACAGGGGTACTAATGAAAAACTGTTTTTT.

This sequence joins TRBV7-9 and TRBJ2-7; TRBD1 is a possible D gene (5 bases). CDR3 size: 13 residues. CDR1 and CDR2 (germline): SEHNR, FQNEAQ (reference sequence). V lost 5 bases to trimming and J lost 0 bases, with 8 bases between them. CDR3 nucleotide sequence: TGTGCCAGCAGCCCCGACAGCTCCTACGAGCAGTACTTC. Protein sequence: CASSPDSSYEQYF.

V gene TRBV28 combines with J gene TRBJ2-3; 7 nucleotides match TRBD1. The ends lost 2 bases at V and 2 bases at J; junction bases unmatched: 7. Germline CDR1 is MDHEN and CDR2 is SYDVKM. The CDR3 runs 16 residues. The CDR3 bases are TGTGCCAGCAGTTTAGACAGGGAACCCCCCACAGATACGCAGTATTTT. It specifies CASSLDREPPTDTQYF.

V is TRBV7-2 and J is TRBJ1-5; TRBD1 agrees at 7 bases. Germline lookup yields CDR1 SGHTA and CDR2 FQGNSA. CDR3 length equals 16 residues. Trimming cost V 5 bases and J 0 bases; bases outside gene matches: 7. The chain's CDR3 is CASSPTTGDSNQPQHF. DNA for the CDR3: TGTGCCAGCAGCCCTACCACAGGGGATAGCAATCAGCCCCAGCATTTT.

V and J are TRBV28 and TRBJ1-4, with D possibly matching TRBD1 (6 bases). Germline CDR1 MDHEN, CDR2 SYDVKM. Between the trimmed V and J ends, which lost 2 bases and 1 base, there was a span of 14 bases. This CDR3 contains 17 residues. For the CDR3, the DNA is TGTGCCAGCAGTTTAGGGCGGGGGCGTGGAACTAATGAAAAACTGTTTTTT. As protein: CASSLGRGRGTNEKLFF.

This clone was counted between two and nine times. The V call is TRBV29-1, the J call TRBJ2-2, with 7 bases matching TRBD1. The CDR3 is 13 amino acids. The J segment lost 4 bases and the V segment lost 4 bases, leaving 3 bases of the junction unmatched. CDR1 is SQVTM and CDR2 is ANQGSEA in the germline V gene. The CDR3 reads CSVGPGGTGELFF. The CDR3 DNA sequence: TGCAGCGTTGGTCCAGGGGGCACCGGGGAGCTGTTTTTT.

This chain connects TRBV27 to TRBJ2-3, with D maybe TRBD1 (6 bases). Deletions cut 3 bases from V and 2 bases from J, with 9 bases between. Germline V gives CDR1 MNHEY, CDR2 SMNVEV (reference sequence). The CDR3 length is 14 residues. CDR3 coding DNA: TGTGCCAGCAGTTTGGGGGCATACACAGATACGCAGTATTTT. Translated, it gives CASSLGAYTDTQYF.